This record concerns one T cell receptor (beta chain) sequence. V shed 1 base and J shed 2 bases, with 10 bases lying between them. The CDR3 runs 15 residues. Germline CDR1 is MNHEY and CDR2 is SVGAGI. Assay used: immunoSEQ multiplex PCR; TCRdb lists only in-frame clones, some missing. The sample has about 1,800,000 clones; around 96% are singletons. The data were taken from a study of shared clonotypes between healthy human individuals. Naive CD8 cells were CD45RO-negative, positively selected for CCR7, excluding terminally differentiated effector memory CD45RA+ cells. The chain couples TRBV6-5 to TRBJ2-3; D possibly uses TRBD1 or TRBD2 (5 bases each). Input material: naive CD8+ T cells sorted from blood. This TCR was sampled from a man aged 18 to 29 in good health. DNA for the CDR3: TGTGCCAGCAGTTACTGGGACCAGACCACAGATACGCAGTATTTT. Amino acid sequence: CASSYWDQTTDTQYF.